The 28 T cell receptor beta chains below were found in one sample sequenced in a study of monozygotic twins with inflammatory bowel disease. TCRdb reanalyzed the 5' RACE reads and collapses them to one entry per CDR3 protein, without DNA. With around 190,000 distinct CDR3 sequences in the sample, the ten largest clones hold 1.6%. The sample consisted of blood. Every receptor here comes from a human donor with ulcerative colitis or Crohn's disease, or a healthy co-twin of an affected twin (not recorded which).

The J gene is TRBJ2-7, the V gene TRBV12-3 or TRBV12-4. The CDR3 covers 14 residues. CDR3: CASSFGSSSYEQYF.

The chain couples TRBV15 to TRBJ2-7; TCRdb picks TRBD1, but there is no DNA to check that call. Germline V gives CDR1 LNHNV, CDR2 YYDKDF (reference sequence). This CDR3 has 14 amino acids. The CDR3 loop reads CATSAWTNSYEQYF. Using reference TRBV15 and TRBJ2-7 for the parts outside the CDR3, the full variable domain is DAMVIQNPRYQVTQFGKPVTLSCSQTLNHNVMYWYQQKSSQAPKLLFHYYDKDFNNEADTPDNFQSRRPNTSFCFLDIRSPGLGDTAMYLCATSAWTNSYEQYFGPGTRLTVT.

J is TRBJ1-1 and V is TRBV6-6; the D call from TCRdb, TRBD1, cannot be confirmed without DNA. The CDR3 extends over 14 amino acids. Germline-derived CDR1 and CDR2 are MNHNY and SVGAGI (reference sequence). CDR3 protein: CASRPGQPNTEAFF.

The V and J genes are TRBV20-1 and TRBJ1-1; TCRdb selects TRBD1, and the lack of DNA leaves this call unchecked. CDR3 length: 13 residues. Germline V CDR1 and CDR2: DFQATT, SNEGSKA (reference sequence). This CDR3 reads CSARTDMNTEAFF.

This chain uses TRBV20-1 with TRBJ1-5; TCRdb calls TRBD1, which cannot be checked without DNA. Germline V CDR1 and CDR2: DFQATT, SNEGSKA (reference sequence). The CDR3 consists of 15 residues. This CDR3 reads CSASRGPVYNQPQHF.

The chain carries TRBV20-1 and TRBJ1-1; TCRdb outputs TRBD1, but without DNA this stays unchecked. CDR1 and CDR2 (germline): DFQATT, SNEGSKA (reference sequence). This CDR3 region has 14 residues. The CDR3 reads CSPVRDSRNTEAFF.

J is TRBJ2-2 and V is TRBV15; TCRdb outputs TRBD2, but without DNA this stays unchecked. This CDR3 has 16 amino acids. CDR1 is LNHNV, CDR2 YYDKDF, per germline (reference sequence). The CDR3 loop is CATSRRRTTNTGELFF.

The chain's CDR3 is CASSWWDRGGTDTQYF. V is TRBV5-4 and J is TRBJ2-3; with no DNA, the TCRdb D assignment of TRBD1 cannot be verified. The CDR3 extends over 16 amino acids. Germline assignment: CDR1 SGHNT and CDR2 YYREEE (reference sequence).

The gene calls are TRBV5-1 and TRBJ2-1; the D call from TCRdb, TRBD1, cannot be confirmed without DNA. The CDR3 totals 16 residues. CDR1 SGHRS and CDR2 YFSETQ come from the germline V gene. CDR3 residues: CASWTFYGAGGNEQFF.

This sequence joins TRBV14 and TRBJ1-5; TCRdb's D call of TRBD1 is untestable without DNA. The CDR3 runs to 13 residues. Germline CDR1 SGHDN, CDR2 FVKESK. The CDR3 spells CASSTDHNQPQHF.

The chain uses TRBV5-1 and TRBJ2-5; without DNA, the TCRdb call of TRBD1 cannot be checked. Germline values: CDR1 SGHRS, CDR2 YFSETQ. This CDR3 contains 15 residues. CDR3 region: CASSLAGVVQETQYF.

The rearrangement uses TRBV14 and TRBJ1-2. Germline CDR1 is SGHDN and CDR2 is FVKESK. This CDR3 is built from 14 residues. CDR3 sequence: CASSQRPLRDGYTF.

V is TRBV6-1 and J is TRBJ2-3. CDR1 is MNHNS and CDR2 is SASEGT in the germline V gene. The length of the CDR3 is 13 residues. CDR3 amino acids: CASRAFPTDTQYF.

V and J are TRBV2 and TRBJ2-1; TCRdb's D call of TRBD2 is untestable without DNA. Per germline, CDR1 SNHLY and CDR2 FYNNEI. The CDR3 has 12 amino acids. The CDR3 loop is CAGRTARNEQFF.

The chain has TRBV12-3 or TRBV12-4 and TRBJ1-1. This CDR3 is 14 amino acids long. Here the CDR3 reads CASSLRVGLGVAFF.

This sequence joins TRBV2 and TRBJ1-5; checking the TCRdb D call of TRBD1 is not possible without DNA. CDR3 length equals 13 residues. The germline CDR1 and CDR2 sequences are SNHLY and FYNNEI. CDR3: CASTFGGDQPQHF.

The chain uses TRBV7-9 and TRBJ1-5. The CDR3 covers 13 residues. The germline gives CDR1 SEHNR, CDR2 FQNEAQ (reference sequence). CDR3 protein: CASSSHGNQPQHF.

The chain employs TRBV27 and TRBJ2-2; TCRdb selects TRBD2, and the lack of DNA leaves this call unchecked. Germline V CDR1 and CDR2: MNHEY, SMNVEV (reference sequence). CDR3 size: 16 residues. CDR3 in amino acids: CASSARRTVNTGELFF.

The chain combines TRBV29-1 with TRBJ2-1; lacking DNA, the TRBD1 call made by TCRdb goes unchecked. Germline V lookup: CDR1 SQVTM, CDR2 ANQGSEA. This CDR3 has 11 residues. The CDR3 loop reads CSVRRGNEQFF.

V is TRBV5-1 and J is TRBJ1-4; TCRdb returns TRBD1, unconfirmable since there is no DNA. The CDR3 totals 14 residues. Germline V gene sequence: CDR1 SGHRS, CDR2 YFSETQ. The CDR3 sequence is CASSLRDVDEKLFF.

The chain carries TRBV2 and TRBJ2-2; lacking DNA, the TRBD2 call made by TCRdb goes unchecked. Looked up from germline, CDR1 is SNHLY and CDR2 is FYNNEI. This CDR3 comprises 14 residues. CDR3 in amino acids: CASSGEGPTGELFF.

V usage is TRBV5-1 and J usage is TRBJ2-3. This CDR3 region has 15 residues. Germline CDR1 SGHRS, CDR2 YFSETQ. CDR3 residues: CASSFGNGYPDTQYF. The full variable domain, completed using reference TRBV5-1 and TRBJ2-3, is KAGVTQTPRYLIKTRGQQVTLSCSPISGHRSVSWYQQTPGQGLQFLFEYFSETQRNKGNFPGRFSGRQFSNSRSEMNVSTLELGDSALYLCASSFGNGYPDTQYFGPGTRLTVL.

The chain combines TRBV20-1 with TRBJ2-5; TCRdb calls TRBD2, which cannot be checked without DNA. Germline CDR1 DFQATT, CDR2 SNEGSKA (reference sequence). This CDR3 is 18 amino acids long. The CDR3 region is CSARDLGLGRAKQETQYF.

The chain has TRBV5-4 and TRBJ1-2; TCRdb designates TRBD1, a call that cannot be tested without DNA. Germline CDR1 reads SGHNT; CDR2 reads YYREEE (reference sequence). The CDR3 has 14 residues. The CDR3 reads CASSVRQASYGYTF.

This chain connects TRBV19 to TRBJ2-2; TCRdb outputs TRBD1, but without DNA this stays unchecked. CDR1 is LNHDA and CDR2 is SQIVND in the germline V gene (reference sequence). The length of the CDR3 is 14 residues. This chain's CDR3 is CASTRDRGSGELFF.

V usage is TRBV11-3 and J usage is TRBJ2-1; the TCRdb D gene call, TRBD2, has no DNA to confirm it. This CDR3 is 15 amino acids long. Per the germline V gene, CDR1 is SGHNT and CDR2 is YENEEA. The CDR3 loop reads CASSFRGASGNEQFF.

This chain's CDR3 is CASSLNNQPQHF. This chain joins TRBV5-5 and TRBJ1-5. This CDR3 has 12 amino acids. Per germline, CDR1 SGHKS and CDR2 YYEKEE (reference sequence). The variable domain in full, with the rest retrieved from reference TRBV5-5 and TRBJ1-5, is DAGVTQSPTHLIKTRGQQVTLRCSPISGHKSVSWYQQVLGQGPQFIFQYYEKEERGRGNFPDRFSARQFPNYSSELNVNALLLGDSALYLCASSLNNQPQHFGDGTRLSIL.

The V call is TRBV19, the J call TRBJ2-2. Germline CDR1 LNHDA, CDR2 SQIVND (reference sequence). This CDR3 comprises 12 residues. CDR3 sequence reads: CASSTGERELFF.